A single sample is the source of the 4 T cell receptor beta chains below, sequenced in a study of T cells after yellow fever vaccination. MiXCR, run by TCRdb on the 5' RACE reads, gives a single entry per CDR3 protein. The data contain 450,000 to 600,000 distinct CDR3 sequences, 17% of them singletons. The starting material was PBMCs, obtained about 5 days after the first yellow fever vaccination. All receptors come from a man aged 18 to 30 who received the YFV17D yellow fever vaccine.

The V and J genes are TRBV7-8 and TRBJ1-1, with D uncertain. Germline V gene sequence: CDR1 SGHVS, CDR2 FQNEAQ. Trimming shortened V by 0 bases and J by 4 bases, and 9 bases separated the two germline ends. The CDR3 runs to 14 residues. The CDR3 spells CASSLAALGTEAFF. CDR3 coding DNA: TGTGCCAGCAGCTTAGCGGCCCTGGGCACTGAAGCTTTCTTT.

The CDR3 coding sequence is TGTGCCAGCAGCGTGACAGGGAGATCTGAAGCTTTCTTT. Its translation is CASSVTGRSEAFF. V usage is TRBV9 and J usage is TRBJ1-1, with 7 positions matching TRBD1. Looked up from germline, CDR1 is SGDLS and CDR2 is YYNGEE. This CDR3 is 13 amino acids long. Unmatched junction bases numbered 4, after V lost 2 bases and J lost 6 bases.

V gene TRBV29-1 combines with J gene TRBJ2-1, with unresolved D. The germline V gene encodes CDR1 SQVTM and CDR2 ANQGSEA. This CDR3 contains 13 residues. Trimming removed 6 bases from V and 11 bases from J, with 20 bases in between. CDR3 sequence (DNA): TGCAGCGTGGTGAAAAGGGATTTGGGCAAGCAGTTCTTC. Translating it yields CSVVKRDLGKQFF.

This clonotype turned up a few times. The chain couples TRBV20-1 to TRBJ1-2, with D possibly being TRBD1 (5 bases). V was pared by 0 bases and J by 7 bases, with 21 bases between. Germline CDR1 reads DFQATT; CDR2 reads SNEGSKA (reference sequence). The CDR3 consists of 16 residues. CDR3 region: CSARDLPGLAVGGYTF. CDR3 nucleotide sequence: TGCAGTGCTAGAGATTTACCAGGGCTAGCCGTTGGTGGCTACACCTTC.